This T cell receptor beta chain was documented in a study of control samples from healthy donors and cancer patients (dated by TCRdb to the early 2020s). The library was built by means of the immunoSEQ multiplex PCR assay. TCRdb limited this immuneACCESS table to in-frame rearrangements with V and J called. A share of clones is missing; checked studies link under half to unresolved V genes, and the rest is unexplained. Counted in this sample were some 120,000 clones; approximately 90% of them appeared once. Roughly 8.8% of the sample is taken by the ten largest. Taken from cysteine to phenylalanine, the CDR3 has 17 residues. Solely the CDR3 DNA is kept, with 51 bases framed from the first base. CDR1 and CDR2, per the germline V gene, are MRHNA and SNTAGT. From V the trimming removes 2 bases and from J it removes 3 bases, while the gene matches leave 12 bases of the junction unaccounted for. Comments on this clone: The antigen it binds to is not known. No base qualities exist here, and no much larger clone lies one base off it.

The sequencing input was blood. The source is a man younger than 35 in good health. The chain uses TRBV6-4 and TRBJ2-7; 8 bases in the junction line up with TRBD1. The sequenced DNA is TGTGCCAGCAGTGACCCCCGGGACAGGAAAGAAGACTACGAGCAGTACTTC. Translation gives CASSDPRDRKEDYEQYF.